This is a list of T cell receptor beta chains from one sample in a study of naive and memory T cell subsets. One entry per CDR3 protein, called by TCRdb with MiXCR from the UMI-ligation and nested PCR reads. The table shows roughly 98,000 distinct CDR3 sequences, with approximately 6.5% occurring only once. Material: central memory CD4+ T cells from blood. The receptors here all came from a human donor in good health. The CDR3 runs from the conserved cysteine through the conserved F or W. Each record gives: D gene, V gene, J gene, clone size, CDR3 protein, CDR3 DNA. A D gene is named only where the DNA matches it firmly. Clone size, where shown, is once, few, many, or a class for clones that have expanded.

TRBD2,TRBV7-3,TRBJ2-1,few,CASSLTGTGTSGRKQFF,TGTGCCAGCAGCTTAACAGGCACCGGGACTAGCGGGAGGAAGCAGTTCTTC
.,TRBV20-1,TRBJ1-2,many,CSAWGGERVYTF,TGCAGTGCTTGGGGTGGGGAGCGAGTCTACACCTTC
.,TRBV24-1,TRBJ2-1,.,CATSDPRSIGNEQFF,TGTGCCACCAGTGATCCAAGGAGTATTGGCAATGAGCAGTTCTTC
TRBD2,TRBV20-1,TRBJ2-7,.,CSVVSGGVLEQYF,TGCAGTGTTGTTAGCGGGGGCGTTCTGGAGCAGTACTTC
.,TRBV5-5,TRBJ2-7,.,CASSPPGVPTYEQYF,TGTGCCAGCAGCCCGCCGGGGGTTCCCACCTACGAGCAGTACTTC
.,TRBV3-1,TRBJ2-7,many,CASSRFTNVGEQYF,TGTGCCAGCAGCAGGTTTACAAACGTGGGCGAGCAGTACTTC
.,TRBV7-3,TRBJ1-1,many,CASSLNPSREGAEAFF,TGTGCCAGCAGCTTAAACCCGTCGAGGGAGGGGGCTGAAGCTTTCTTT
.,TRBV7-2,TRBJ1-3,many,CASISGPSGNTIYF,TGTGCCAGTATATCGGGCCCCTCTGGAAACACCATATATTTT
.,TRBV30,TRBJ1-5,.,CAWPGGSNQPQHF,TGTGCCTGGCCCGGGGGGAGCAATCAGCCCCAGCATTTT
.,TRBV16,TRBJ2-7,many,CASSQAMDRQYF,TGTGCCAGCAGCCAAGCCATGGATCGGCAGTACTTC
.,TRBV7-2,TRBJ1-1,many,CASNQFAGSSAEAFF,TGTGCCAGCAACCAATTTGCGGGGTCTTCGGCTGAAGCTTTCTTT
.,TRBV12-3/TRBV12-4,TRBJ2-4,many,CASSSLSQNIQYF,TGTGCCAGCAGCTCCCTCAGCCAAAACATTCAGTACTTC
.,TRBV3-1,TRBJ2-3,few,CASSRTRGRQGNTQYF,TGTGCCAGCAGCCGGACGCGGGGGCGGCAGGGGAATACGCAGTATTTT
.,TRBV27,TRBJ2-1,.,CASSPDRTGTTYNEQFF,TGTGCCAGCAGCCCCGACCGGACAGGGACTACCTACAATGAGCAGTTCTTC
.,TRBV27,TRBJ1-4,many,CASSPKLKGWNEKLFF,TGTGCCAGCAGTCCAAAACTAAAGGGCTGGAACGAAAAACTGTTTTTT
.,TRBV12-3/TRBV12-4,TRBJ1-5,many,CASSLRGGKENQPQHF,TGTGCCAGCAGTTTGAGAGGGGGTAAGGAGAATCAGCCCCAGCATTTT
TRBD1,TRBV7-3,TRBJ2-6,.,CASSATGQGPGANVLTF,TGTGCCAGCAGCGCCACGGGACAGGGCCCTGGGGCCAACGTCCTGACTTTC
.,TRBV5-5,TRBJ2-3,few,CASSLEWGTDTQYF,TGTGCCAGCAGCTTGGAGTGGGGCACAGATACGCAGTATTTT
.,TRBV7-9,TRBJ2-3,.,CASSLGEVTSTDTQYF,TGTGCCAGCAGCTTAGGAGAGGTCACTAGCACAGATACGCAGTATTTT
TRBD2,TRBV5-1,TRBJ2-5,few,CASSLSAASGGAKTQYF,TGCGCCAGCAGCCTCAGTGCGGCCAGCGGGGGGGCGAAGACCCAGTACTTC
.,TRBV6-5,TRBJ2-1,.,CASSLRGGQVNNEQFF,TGTGCCAGCAGTCTCCGGGGGGGACAGGTCAACAATGAGCAGTTCTTC
.,TRBV7-8,TRBJ1-6,.,CASSRQQNSPLHF,TGTGCCAGCAGCCGACAACAGAATTCACCCCTCCACTTT
TRBD2,TRBV30,TRBJ2-7,few,CAWSDRGRAISYEQYF,TGTGCCTGGAGTGATCGGGGGAGGGCGATCTCCTACGAGCAGTACTTC
.,TRBV7-2,TRBJ2-3,few,CASSFRDTQYF,TGTGCCAGCAGCTTCAGGGATACGCAGTATTTT
.,TRBV6-1,TRBJ2-7,many,CASSVHIRGEQYF,TGTGCCAGCAGTGTTCACATTCGAGGAGAGCAGTACTTC
.,TRBV6-2/TRBV6-3,TRBJ1-2,.,CASSSWGRPYGYTF,TGTGCCAGCAGTTCATGGGGCAGACCCTATGGCTACACCTTC
.,TRBV7-2,TRBJ2-5,few,CASSLRLGAWETQYF,TGTGCCAGCAGCTTAAGGTTGGGGGCGTGGGAGACCCAGTACTTC
TRBD2,TRBV5-8,TRBJ2-7,.,CAKAARGSGEQYF,TGTGCCAAGGCCGCCCGCGGGAGCGGCGAGCAGTACTTC
TRBD2,TRBV7-2,TRBJ2-3,few,CASSSPLAGTQYF,TGTGCCAGCAGCTCACCTTTAGCGGGTACGCAGTATTTT
.,TRBV5-4,TRBJ2-3,.,CASSTRHYKDTQYF,TGTGCCAGCAGCACTAGGCACTATAAAGATACGCAGTATTTT
TRBD1,TRBV4-3,TRBJ1-1,many,CASSKGRPGQANTEAFF,TGCGCCAGCAGCAAGGGTCGGCCCGGACAGGCGAACACTGAAGCTTTCTTT
TRBD1,TRBV7-2,TRBJ2-5,many,CASSSGTGETQYF,TGTGCCAGCAGTTCCGGGACAGGGGAGACCCAGTACTTC
TRBD1,TRBV7-2,TRBJ1-4,many,CASSLQGGDNEKLFF,TGTGCCAGCAGCTTACAGGGGGGGGATAATGAAAAACTGTTTTTT
.,TRBV12-5,TRBJ1-1,.,CATQGSTEAFF,TGTGCTACCCAGGGGTCCACTGAAGCTTTCTTT
.,TRBV11-3,TRBJ2-3,many,CASSLELPGHTQYF,TGTGCCAGCAGCTTAGAACTACCTGGGCATACGCAGTATTTT
.,TRBV25-1,TRBJ2-3,many,CASSETATDTQYF,TGTGCCAGCAGTGAAACGGCGACAGATACGCAGTATTTT
.,TRBV9,TRBJ1-2,few,CASSVTDYRSGYTF,TGTGCCAGCAGCGTAACGGATTACCGGAGTGGCTACACCTTC
TRBD1,TRBV12-3/TRBV12-4,TRBJ1-2,many,CASTSTGVNYGYTF,TGTGCCAGCACCTCGACAGGGGTTAACTATGGCTACACCTTC
.,TRBV20-1,TRBJ1-2,many,CSARDRRRGDVNGYTF,TGCAGTGCTAGAGATCGACGGCGGGGGGATGTAAATGGCTACACCTTC
.,TRBV20-1,TRBJ1-1,.,CSARDERGTEAFF,TGCAGTGCTAGAGATGAGCGGGGCACTGAAGCTTTCTTT
TRBD1,TRBV7-9,TRBJ2-7,.,CASILAGTGWVQYF,TGTGCCAGCATCTTAGCCGGGACAGGTTGGGTGCAGTACTTC
.,TRBV20-1,TRBJ1-5,many,CSASLQKNQPQHF,TGCAGTGCTAGTTTACAAAAGAATCAGCCCCAGCATTTT
.,TRBV19,TRBJ2-5,few,CASSRQEQETQYF,TGTGCCAGTAGTCGACAGGAACAAGAGACCCAGTACTTC
.,TRBV6-2/TRBV6-3,TRBJ2-2,many,CASRLEGDTGELFF,TGTGCCAGTCGCCTAGAGGGGGACACCGGGGAGCTGTTTTTT
TRBD1,TRBV20-1,TRBJ1-5,many,CSARKPRQGAWDQPQHF,TGCAGTGCTAGAAAGCCCCGACAGGGGGCGTGGGATCAGCCCCAGCATTTT
.,TRBV7-2,TRBJ2-7,few,CASSLGQVYEQYF,TGTGCCAGCAGCTTAGGACAGGTTTACGAGCAGTACTTC
.,TRBV28,TRBJ2-1,.,CASSLKGSYNEQFF,TGTGCCAGCAGTCTAAAGGGTTCCTACAATGAGCAGTTCTTC
.,TRBV25-1,TRBJ2-2,.,CASSRSGTGELFF,TGTGCCAGCAGCAGGAGTGGAACCGGGGAGCTGTTTTTT
.,TRBV20-1,TRBJ2-7,many,CSARGSEGGATYEQYF,TGCAGTGCTAGAGGGAGTGAAGGAGGCGCCACCTACGAGCAGTACTTC
TRBD1,TRBV12-3/TRBV12-4,TRBJ2-7,few,CASSLTGGSSYEQYF,TGTGCCAGCAGTCTCACAGGGGGGAGCTCCTACGAGCAGTACTTC
.,TRBV20-1,TRBJ1-1,.,CSALKALMNTEAFF,TGCAGTGCCTTAAAAGCCCTGATGAACACTGAAGCTTTCTTT
.,TRBV20-1,TRBJ2-3,few,CSARDRGSRRAMDTQYF,TGCAGTGCTAGAGATCGTGGTAGTAGGAGGGCAATGGATACGCAGTATTTT
TRBD2,TRBV2,TRBJ2-1,.,CASSKLAGDYNEQFF,TGTGCCAGCAGTAAACTAGCGGGAGATTACAATGAGCAGTTCTTC
.,TRBV5-6,TRBJ2-4,many,CASSLRFAKNIQYF,TGTGCCAGCAGCTTACGGTTTGCCAAAAACATTCAGTACTTC
TRBD1,TRBV19,TRBJ2-1,.,CASQTGGSYNEQFF,TGTGCCAGCCAGACAGGGGGCTCCTACAATGAGCAGTTCTTC
.,TRBV30,TRBJ2-2,many,CAWTSGIMGTGELFF,TGTGCCTGGACTTCCGGGATTATGGGGACCGGGGAGCTGTTTTTT
TRBD1,TRBV20-1,TRBJ2-7,few,CSALTGGRSYEQYF,TGCAGTGCTTTGACAGGGGGCAGGTCCTACGAGCAGTACTTC
.,TRBV2,TRBJ1-2,many,CASYRQNYGYTF,TGTGCCAGCTATCGACAGAACTATGGCTACACCTTC
.,TRBV5-4,TRBJ2-1,few,CASSFGGLTSYNEQFF,TGTGCCAGCAGCTTTGGGGGTCTTACCTCCTACAATGAGCAGTTCTTC
.,TRBV7-2,TRBJ2-3,many,CASSFATDTQYF,TGTGCCAGCAGCTTCGCCACAGATACGCAGTATTTT